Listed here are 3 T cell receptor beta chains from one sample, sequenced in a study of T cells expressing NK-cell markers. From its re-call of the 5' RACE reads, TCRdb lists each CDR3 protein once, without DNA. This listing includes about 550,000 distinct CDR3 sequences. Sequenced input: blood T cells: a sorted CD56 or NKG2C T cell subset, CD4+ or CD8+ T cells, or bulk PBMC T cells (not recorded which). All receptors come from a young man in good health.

CDR3 protein: CASSLAHGLAGELFF. J is TRBJ2-2 and V is TRBV11-1; there is no DNA to check the TCRdb D call of TRBD2. The germline V gene encodes CDR1 SGHAT and CDR2 FQDESV (reference sequence). The CDR3 contains 15 residues.

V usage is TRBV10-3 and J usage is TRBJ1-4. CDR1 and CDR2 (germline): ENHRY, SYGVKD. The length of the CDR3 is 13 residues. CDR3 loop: CAISDNPFEKLFF.

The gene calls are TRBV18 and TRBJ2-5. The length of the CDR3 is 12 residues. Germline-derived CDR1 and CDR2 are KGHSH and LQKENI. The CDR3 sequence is CASSPNGETQYF.